The 9 T cell receptor beta chains given below trace back to one sample, sequenced in a study of T cells after yellow fever vaccination. One entry per CDR3 protein results from TCRdb running MiXCR on the 5' RACE reads. The data show about 630,000 distinct CDR3 sequences, around an eighth seen once. The input for sequencing was PBMCs, taken on the day of the yellow fever booster vaccination. The receptors shown here come from a man aged 25 to 40 who received the YFV17D yellow fever vaccine.

This chain uses TRBV11-2 with TRBJ2-5; 8 nucleotides agree with TRBD1. Trimming cost V 1 base and J 4 bases; bases outside gene matches: 5. The V gene's germline CDR1 is SGHAT and CDR2 FQNNGV. This CDR3 has 15 residues. This CDR3 is CASSLGQGAGETQYF. The CDR3 DNA is TGTGCCAGCAGCTTAGGGCAGGGGGCAGGAGAGACCCAGTACTTC.

There are a few counts of this clonotype. The chain has TRBV5-6 and TRBJ1-6; D not resolved. The CDR3 is 15 amino acids. V was pared by 5 bases and J by 7 bases, with 16 bases between. The V gene's germline CDR1 is SGHDT and CDR2 YYEEEE. The CDR3 region is CASRGLGGENSPLHF. CDR3 DNA: TGTGCCAGCAGGGGTCTTGGTGGGGAAAATTCACCCCTCCACTTT.

The gene calls are TRBV7-3 and TRBJ2-1, with D perhaps matching TRBD2 (5 bases). CDR1 and CDR2 from the germline V gene are SGHTA and FQGTGA. The CDR3 sequence is 14 residues long. The V end lost 6 bases, the J end lost 5 bases, and 14 bases lay between the germline ends. The CDR3 DNA sequence: TGTGCCAGCAGACTATCAGCGGTAAACAATGAGCAGTTCTTC. Translated, it gives CASRLSAVNNEQFF.

The V gene is TRBV7-2, the J gene TRBJ2-2; 7 positions match TRBD2. With V trimmed by 11 bases and J by 2 bases, 8 bases remained unmatched. Germline CDR1 is SGHTA and CDR2 is FQGNSA. The CDR3 totals 14 residues. The CDR3 DNA sequence: TGTGCCTTCGCCAGCGGGATAAACACCGGGGAGCTGTTTTTT. This translates into CAFASGINTGELFF.

V usage is TRBV10-3 and J usage is TRBJ2-7; 10 bases fit TRBD2. The germline V gene has CDR1 ENHRY and CDR2 SYGVKD. The V and J ends lost 10 bases and 5 bases, in that order; junction bases with no gene match: 8. CDR3 length equals 13 residues. The CDR3 region is CATRAGGQDEQYF. The CDR3 DNA is TGTGCCACCCGAGCGGGAGGGCAAGACGAGCAGTACTTC.

This clonotype was seen a handful of times. The chain combines TRBV10-2 with TRBJ2-7; TRBD2 might be the D (5 bases). The CDR3 extends over 15 amino acids. Germline-derived CDR1 and CDR2 are WSHSY and SAAADI. V dropped 4 bases and J dropped 5 bases, with 18 bases sitting between them. The CDR3 DNA reads TGCGCCAGCAGTGGTTCGGTAGCGTCTCCTAACGAGCAGTACTTC. It encodes CASSGSVASPNEQYF.

The J gene is TRBJ2-6, the V gene TRBV6-1, with unresolved D. This CDR3 comprises 16 residues. Germline-derived CDR1 and CDR2 are MNHNS and SASEGT. Trimming took 7 bases from V and 0 from J, leaving 13 bases between them. CDR3: CASTPIGSSGANVLTF. Written as DNA, the CDR3 is TGTGCCAGCACCCCTATTGGCAGCTCTGGGGCCAACGTCCTGACTTTC.

The chain is built from TRBV25-1 and TRBJ1-3; no reliable D call. Germline V gene sequence: CDR1 MGHDK, CDR2 SYGVNS. Trimming took off 2 bases at V and 0 bases at J, with 8 bases between the two ends. This CDR3 has 15 residues. The CDR3 spells CASSERWSSGNTIYF. In nucleotides, the CDR3 is TGTGCCAGCAGTGAACGGTGGTCCTCTGGAAACACCATATATTTT.

The chain uses TRBV29-1 and TRBJ2-1; 11 bases fit TRBD2. Germline loops: CDR1 SQVTM, CDR2 ANQGSEA. J gave up 8 bases and V 4 bases, and 10 bases lay outside the gene matches. The CDR3 covers 15 residues. The CDR3 loop reads CSVGGLAGGRHEQFF. The DNA for the CDR3 is TGCAGCGTTGGAGGGCTAGCGGGAGGTCGTCATGAGCAGTTCTTC.